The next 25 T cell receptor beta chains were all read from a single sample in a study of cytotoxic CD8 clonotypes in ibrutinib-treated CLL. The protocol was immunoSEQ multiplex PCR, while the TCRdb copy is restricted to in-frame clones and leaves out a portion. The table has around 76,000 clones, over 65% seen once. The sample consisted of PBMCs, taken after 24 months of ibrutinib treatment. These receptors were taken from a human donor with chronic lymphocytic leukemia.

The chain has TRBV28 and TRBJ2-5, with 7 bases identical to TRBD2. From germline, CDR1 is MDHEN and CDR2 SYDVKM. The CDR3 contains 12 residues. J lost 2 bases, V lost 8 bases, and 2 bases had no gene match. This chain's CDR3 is CASQAGQETQYF. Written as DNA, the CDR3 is TGTGCCAGCCAAGCGGGACAAGAGACCCAGTACTTC. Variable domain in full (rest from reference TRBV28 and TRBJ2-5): DVKVTQSSRYLVKRTGEKVFLECVQDMDHENMFWYRQDPGLGLRLIYFSYDVKMKEKGDIPEGYSVSREKKERFSLILESASTNQTSMYLCASQAGQETQYFGPGTRLLVL.

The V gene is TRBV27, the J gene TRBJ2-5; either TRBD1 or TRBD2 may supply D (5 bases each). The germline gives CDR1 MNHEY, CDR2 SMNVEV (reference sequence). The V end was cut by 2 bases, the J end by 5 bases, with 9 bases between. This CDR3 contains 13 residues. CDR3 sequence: CASSLGGPETQYF. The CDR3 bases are TGTGCCAGCAGTTTAGGGGGTCCGGAGACCCAGTACTTC.

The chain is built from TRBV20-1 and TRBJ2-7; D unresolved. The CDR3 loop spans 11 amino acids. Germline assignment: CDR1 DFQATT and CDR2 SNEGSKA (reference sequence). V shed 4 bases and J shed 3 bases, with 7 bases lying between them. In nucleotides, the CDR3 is TGCAGTGCTACCCCCGGCTACGAGCAGTACTTC. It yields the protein CSATPGYEQYF.

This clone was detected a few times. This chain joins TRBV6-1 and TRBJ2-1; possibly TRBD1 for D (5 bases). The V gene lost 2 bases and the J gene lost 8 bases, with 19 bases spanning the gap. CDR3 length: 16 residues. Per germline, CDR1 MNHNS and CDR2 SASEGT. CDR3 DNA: TGTGCCAGCAGTGAAAATGGGGCAGGACCCCCCCATGAGCAGTTCTTC. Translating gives CASSENGAGPPHEQFF.

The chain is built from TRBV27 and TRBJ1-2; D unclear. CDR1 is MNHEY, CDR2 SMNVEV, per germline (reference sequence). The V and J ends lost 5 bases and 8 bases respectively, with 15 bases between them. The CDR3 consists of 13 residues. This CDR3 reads CASSHTTGGGYTF. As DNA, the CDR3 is TGTGCCAGCAGTCATACTACGGGAGGGGGCTACACCTTC.

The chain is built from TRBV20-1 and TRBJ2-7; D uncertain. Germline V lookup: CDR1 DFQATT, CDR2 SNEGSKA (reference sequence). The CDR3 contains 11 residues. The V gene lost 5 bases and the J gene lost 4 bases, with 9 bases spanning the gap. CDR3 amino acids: CSAPGVYEQYF. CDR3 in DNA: TGCAGTGCTCCTGGGGTTTACGAGCAGTACTTC.

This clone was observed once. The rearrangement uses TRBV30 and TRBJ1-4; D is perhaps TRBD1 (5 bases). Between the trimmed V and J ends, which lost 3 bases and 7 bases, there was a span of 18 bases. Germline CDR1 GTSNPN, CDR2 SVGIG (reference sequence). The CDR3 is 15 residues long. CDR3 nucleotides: TGTGCCTGGAGAGGGGAACTAATAGTGGGTGAAAAACTGTTTTTT. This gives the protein CAWRGELIVGEKLFF.

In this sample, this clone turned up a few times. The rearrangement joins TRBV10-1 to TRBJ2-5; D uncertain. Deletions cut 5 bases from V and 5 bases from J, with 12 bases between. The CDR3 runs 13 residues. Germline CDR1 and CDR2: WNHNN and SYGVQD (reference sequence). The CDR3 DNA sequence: TGCGCCAGCAGTCCCGGCCAGCTCGAGACCCAGTACTTC. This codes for CASSPGQLETQYF.

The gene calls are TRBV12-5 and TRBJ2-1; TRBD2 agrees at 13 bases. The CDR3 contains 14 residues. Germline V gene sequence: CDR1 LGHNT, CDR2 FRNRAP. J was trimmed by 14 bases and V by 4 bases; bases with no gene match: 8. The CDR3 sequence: CASGYGLAGAGEFF. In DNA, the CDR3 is TGTGCTAGTGGTTACGGACTAGCGGGAGCCGGGGAGTTCTTC. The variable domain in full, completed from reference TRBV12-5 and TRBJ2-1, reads DARVTQTPRHKVTEMGQEVTMRCQPILGHNTVFWYRQTMMQGLELLAYFRNRAPLDDSGMPKDRFSAEMPDATLATLKIQPSEPRDSAVYFCASGYGLAGAGEFFGPGTRLTVL.

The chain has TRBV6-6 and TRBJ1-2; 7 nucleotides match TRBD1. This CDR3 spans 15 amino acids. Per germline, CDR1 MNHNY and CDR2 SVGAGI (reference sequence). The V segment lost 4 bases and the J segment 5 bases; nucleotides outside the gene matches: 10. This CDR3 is CASSSSQPGQYGYTF. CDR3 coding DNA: TGTGCCAGCAGTTCGTCTCAACCGGGACAGTATGGCTACACCTTC.

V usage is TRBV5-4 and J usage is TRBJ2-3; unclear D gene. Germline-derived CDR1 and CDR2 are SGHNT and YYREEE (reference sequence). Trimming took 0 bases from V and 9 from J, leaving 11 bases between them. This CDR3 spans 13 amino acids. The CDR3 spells CASSLDAALTQYF. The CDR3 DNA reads TGTGCCAGCAGCTTGGACGCAGCCCTGACGCAGTATTTT.

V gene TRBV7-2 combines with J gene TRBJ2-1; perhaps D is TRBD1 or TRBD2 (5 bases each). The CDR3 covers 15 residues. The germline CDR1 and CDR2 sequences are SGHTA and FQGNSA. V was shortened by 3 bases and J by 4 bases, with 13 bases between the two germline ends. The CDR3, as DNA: TGTGCCAGCAGCTTCGGGACGAGGAGGTACAATGAGCAGTTCTTC. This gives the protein CASSFGTRRYNEQFF. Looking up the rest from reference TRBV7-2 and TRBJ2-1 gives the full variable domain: GAGVSQSPSNKVTEKGKDVELRCDPISGHTALYWYRQSLGQGLEFLIYFQGNSAPDKSGLPSDRFSAERTGGSVSTLTIQRTQQEDSAVYLCASSFGTRRYNEQFFGPGTRLTVL.

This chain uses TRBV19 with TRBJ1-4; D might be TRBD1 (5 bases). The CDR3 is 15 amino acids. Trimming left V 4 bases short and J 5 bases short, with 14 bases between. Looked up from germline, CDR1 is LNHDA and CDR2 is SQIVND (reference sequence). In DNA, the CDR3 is TGTGCCAGTAGTACCCGTCGGGACGGGAATGAAAAACTGTTTTTT. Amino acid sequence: CASSTRRDGNEKLFF.

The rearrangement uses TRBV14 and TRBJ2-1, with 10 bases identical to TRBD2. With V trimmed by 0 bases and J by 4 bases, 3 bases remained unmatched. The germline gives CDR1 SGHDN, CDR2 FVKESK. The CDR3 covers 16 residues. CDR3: CASSQEGLAEYNEQFF. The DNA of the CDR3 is TGTGCCAGCAGCCAAGAAGGACTAGCGGAGTACAATGAGCAGTTCTTC.

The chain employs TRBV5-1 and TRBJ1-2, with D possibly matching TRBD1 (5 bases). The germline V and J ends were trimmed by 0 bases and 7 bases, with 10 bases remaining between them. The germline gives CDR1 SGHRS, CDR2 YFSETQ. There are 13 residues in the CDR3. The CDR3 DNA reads TGCGCCAGCAGCTTGGTCAGGGAGGGTGGCTACACCTTC. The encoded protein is CASSLVREGGYTF.

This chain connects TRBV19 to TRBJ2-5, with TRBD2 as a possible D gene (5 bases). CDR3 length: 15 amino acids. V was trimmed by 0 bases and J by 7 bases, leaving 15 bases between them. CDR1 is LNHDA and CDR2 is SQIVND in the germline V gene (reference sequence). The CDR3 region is CASSIDLEGRRTQYF. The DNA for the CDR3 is TGTGCCAGTAGTATAGATCTCGAGGGAAGGCGGACCCAGTACTTC. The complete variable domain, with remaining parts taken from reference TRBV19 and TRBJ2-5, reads DGGITQSPKYLFRKEGQNVTLSCEQNLNHDAMYWYRQDPGQGLRLIYYSQIVNDFQKGDIAEGYSVSREKKESFPLTVTSAQKNPTAFYLCASSIDLEGRRTQYFGPGTRLLVL.

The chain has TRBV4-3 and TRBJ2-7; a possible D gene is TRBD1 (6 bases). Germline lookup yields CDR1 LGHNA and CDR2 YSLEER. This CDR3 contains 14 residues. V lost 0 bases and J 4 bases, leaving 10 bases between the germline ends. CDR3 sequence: CASSQEQGRYEQYF. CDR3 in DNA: TGCGCCAGCAGCCAAGAACAGGGTCGGTACGAGCAGTACTTC.

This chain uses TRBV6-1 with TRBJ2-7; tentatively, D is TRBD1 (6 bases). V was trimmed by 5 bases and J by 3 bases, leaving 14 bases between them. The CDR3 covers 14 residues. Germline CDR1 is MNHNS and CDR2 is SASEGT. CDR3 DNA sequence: TGTGCCAGCAGTAAACAGGGTGGGGGCTACGAGCAGTACTTC. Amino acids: CASSKQGGGYEQYF.

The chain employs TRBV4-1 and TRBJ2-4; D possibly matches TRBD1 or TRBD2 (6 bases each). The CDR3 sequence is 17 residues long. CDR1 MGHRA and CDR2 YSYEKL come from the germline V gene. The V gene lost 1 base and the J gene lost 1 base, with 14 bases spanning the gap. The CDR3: CASSQGGALWAKNIQYF. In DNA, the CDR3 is TGCGCCAGCAGCCAAGGGGGGGCGCTTTGGGCCAAAAACATTCAGTACTTC.

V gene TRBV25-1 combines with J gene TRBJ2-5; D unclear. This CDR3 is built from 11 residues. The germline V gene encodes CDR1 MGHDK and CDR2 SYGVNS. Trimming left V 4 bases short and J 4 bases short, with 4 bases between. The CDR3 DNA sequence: TGTGCCAGCAGTGCAGCAGAGACCCAGTACTTC. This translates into CASSAAETQYF.

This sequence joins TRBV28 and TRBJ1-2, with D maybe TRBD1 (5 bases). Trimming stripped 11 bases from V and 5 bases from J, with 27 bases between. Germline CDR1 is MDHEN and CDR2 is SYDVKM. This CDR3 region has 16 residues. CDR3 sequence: CASAAGGAPLWYGYTF. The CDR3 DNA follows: TGTGCCTCAGCAGCCGGCGGGGCACCCCTTTGGTATGGCTACACCTTC.

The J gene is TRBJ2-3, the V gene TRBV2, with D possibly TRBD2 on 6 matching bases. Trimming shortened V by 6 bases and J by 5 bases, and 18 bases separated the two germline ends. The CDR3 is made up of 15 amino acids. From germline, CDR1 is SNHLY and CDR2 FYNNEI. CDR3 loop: CASSLLRHSGDTQYF. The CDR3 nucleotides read TGTGCCAGCAGCCTACTTCGACATAGCGGAGATACGCAGTATTTT.

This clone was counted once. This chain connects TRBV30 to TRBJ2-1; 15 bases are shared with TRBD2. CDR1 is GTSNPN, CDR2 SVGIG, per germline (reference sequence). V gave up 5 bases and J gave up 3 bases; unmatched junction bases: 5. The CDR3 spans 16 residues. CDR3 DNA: TGTGCCTGGCGAGGACTAGCGGGAGGGTTCTACAATGAGCAGTTCTTC. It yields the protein CAWRGLAGGFYNEQFF. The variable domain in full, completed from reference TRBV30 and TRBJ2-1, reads SQTIHQWPATLVQPVGSPLSLECTVEGTSNPNLYWYRQAAGRGLQLLFYSVGIGQISSEVPQNLSASRPQDRQFILSSKKLLLSDSGFYLCAWRGLAGGFYNEQFFGPGTRLTVL.

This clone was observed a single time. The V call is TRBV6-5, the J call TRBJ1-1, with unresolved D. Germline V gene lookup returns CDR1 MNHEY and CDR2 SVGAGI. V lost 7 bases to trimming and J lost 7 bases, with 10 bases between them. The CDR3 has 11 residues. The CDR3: CASIGGLEAFF. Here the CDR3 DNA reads TGTGCCAGCATAGGCGGGCTTGAAGCTTTCTTT.

CDR3 coding DNA: TGTGCCAGCAGCTTAGCAGCGGGAGGGCGGGACGGGGAGCTGTTTTTT. Translation gives CASSLAAGGRDGELFF. The chain carries TRBV7-2 and TRBJ2-2; 10 positions agree with TRBD2. The CDR3 totals 16 residues. Losses at the gene ends were 0 bases for V and 7 bases for J; bases not matched to a gene: 5. CDR1 SGHTA and CDR2 FQGNSA come from the germline V gene. Combining the CDR3 with reference TRBV7-2 and TRBJ2-2 gives the whole variable domain GAGVSQSPSNKVTEKGKDVELRCDPISGHTALYWYRQSLGQGLEFLIYFQGNSAPDKSGLPSDRFSAERTGGSVSTLTIQRTQQEDSAVYLCASSLAAGGRDGELFFGEGSRLTVL.